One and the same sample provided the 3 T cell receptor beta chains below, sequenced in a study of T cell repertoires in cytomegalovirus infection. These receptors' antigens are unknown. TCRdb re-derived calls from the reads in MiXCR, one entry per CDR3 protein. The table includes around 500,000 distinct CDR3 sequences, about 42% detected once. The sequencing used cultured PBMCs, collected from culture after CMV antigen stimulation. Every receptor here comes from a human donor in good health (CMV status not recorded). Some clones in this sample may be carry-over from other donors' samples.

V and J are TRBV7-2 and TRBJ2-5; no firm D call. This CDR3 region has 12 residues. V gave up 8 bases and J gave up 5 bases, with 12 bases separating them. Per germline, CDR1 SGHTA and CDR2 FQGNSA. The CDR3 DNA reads TGTGCCAGCCGACCAGGCGCCGAGACCCAGTACTTC. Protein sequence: CASRPGAETQYF. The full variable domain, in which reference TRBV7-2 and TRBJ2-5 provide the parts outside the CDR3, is GAGVSQSPSNKVTEKGKDVELRCDPISGHTALYWYRQSLGQGLEFLIYFQGNSAPDKSGLPSDRFSAERTGGSVSTLTIQRTQQEDSAVYLCASRPGAETQYFGPGTRLLVL.

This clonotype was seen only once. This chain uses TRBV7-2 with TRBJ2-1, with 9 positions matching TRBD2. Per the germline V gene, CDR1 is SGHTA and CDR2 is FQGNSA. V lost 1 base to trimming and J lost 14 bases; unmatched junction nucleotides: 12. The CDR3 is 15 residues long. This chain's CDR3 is CASSLEGGGGGEEFF. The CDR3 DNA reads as TGTGCCAGCAGCTTAGAGGGCGGCGGGGGGGGGGAGGAGTTCTTC.

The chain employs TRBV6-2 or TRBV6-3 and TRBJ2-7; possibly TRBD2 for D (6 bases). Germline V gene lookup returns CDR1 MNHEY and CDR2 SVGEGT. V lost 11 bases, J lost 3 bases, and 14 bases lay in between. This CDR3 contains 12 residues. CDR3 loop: CASQGLSYEQYF. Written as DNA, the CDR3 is TGTGCCTCCCAGGGACTTAGCTACGAGCAGTACTTC.